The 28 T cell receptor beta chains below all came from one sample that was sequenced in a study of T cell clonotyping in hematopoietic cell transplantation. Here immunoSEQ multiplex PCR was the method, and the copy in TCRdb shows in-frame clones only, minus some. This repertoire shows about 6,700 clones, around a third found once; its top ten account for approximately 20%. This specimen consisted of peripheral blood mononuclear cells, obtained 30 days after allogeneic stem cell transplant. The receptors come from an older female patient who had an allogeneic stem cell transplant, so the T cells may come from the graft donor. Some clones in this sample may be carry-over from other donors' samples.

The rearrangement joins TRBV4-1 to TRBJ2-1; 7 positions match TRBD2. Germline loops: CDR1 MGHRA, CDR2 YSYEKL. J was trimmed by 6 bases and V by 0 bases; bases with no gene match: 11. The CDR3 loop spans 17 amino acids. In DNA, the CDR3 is TGCGCCAGCAGCCAAGATACTGAGCGGGGCAGGCGCAATGAGCAGTTCTTC. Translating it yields CASSQDTERGRRNEQFF.

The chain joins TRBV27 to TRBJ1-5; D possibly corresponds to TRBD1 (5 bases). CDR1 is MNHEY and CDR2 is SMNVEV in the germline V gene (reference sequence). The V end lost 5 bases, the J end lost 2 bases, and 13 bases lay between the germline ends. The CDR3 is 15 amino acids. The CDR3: CASSPQGRGNQPQHF. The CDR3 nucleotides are TGTGCCAGCAGTCCGCAGGGTAGGGGCAATCAGCCCCAGCATTTT.

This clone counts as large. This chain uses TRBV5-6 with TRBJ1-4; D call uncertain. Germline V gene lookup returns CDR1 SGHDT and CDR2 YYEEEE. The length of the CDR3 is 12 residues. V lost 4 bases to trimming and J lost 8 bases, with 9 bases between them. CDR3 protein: CASSRVGEKLFF. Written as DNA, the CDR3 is TGTGCCAGCAGCCGCGTGGGGGAAAAACTGTTTTTT.

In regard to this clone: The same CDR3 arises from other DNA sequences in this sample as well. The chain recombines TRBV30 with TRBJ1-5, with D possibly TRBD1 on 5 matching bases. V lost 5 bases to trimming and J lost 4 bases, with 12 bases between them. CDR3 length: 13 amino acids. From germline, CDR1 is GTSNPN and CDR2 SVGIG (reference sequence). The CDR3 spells CAWASGGNQPQHF. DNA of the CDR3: TGTGCCTGGGCGAGTGGGGGGAATCAGCCCCAGCATTTT.

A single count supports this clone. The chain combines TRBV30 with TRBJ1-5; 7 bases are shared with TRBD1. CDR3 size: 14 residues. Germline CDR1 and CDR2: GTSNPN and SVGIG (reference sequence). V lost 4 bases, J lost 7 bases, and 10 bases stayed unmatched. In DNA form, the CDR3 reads TGTGCCTGGAACGACAGACAGGGAGGACAGCCCCAGCATTTT. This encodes CAWNDRQGGQPQHF.

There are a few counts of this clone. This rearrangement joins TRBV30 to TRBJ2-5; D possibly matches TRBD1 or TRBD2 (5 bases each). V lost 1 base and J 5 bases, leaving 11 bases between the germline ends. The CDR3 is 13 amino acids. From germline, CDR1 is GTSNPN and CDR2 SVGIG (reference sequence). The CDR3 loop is CAWSGRGVETQYF. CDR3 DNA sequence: TGTGCCTGGAGTGGAAGAGGGGTCGAGACCCAGTACTTC.

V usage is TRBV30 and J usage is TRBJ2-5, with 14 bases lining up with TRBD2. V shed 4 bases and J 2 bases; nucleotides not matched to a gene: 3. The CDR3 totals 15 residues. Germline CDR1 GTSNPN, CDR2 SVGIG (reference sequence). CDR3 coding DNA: TGTGCCTGGAACGGACTAGCGGGAGGACAAGAGACCCAGTACTTC. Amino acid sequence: CAWNGLAGGQETQYF.

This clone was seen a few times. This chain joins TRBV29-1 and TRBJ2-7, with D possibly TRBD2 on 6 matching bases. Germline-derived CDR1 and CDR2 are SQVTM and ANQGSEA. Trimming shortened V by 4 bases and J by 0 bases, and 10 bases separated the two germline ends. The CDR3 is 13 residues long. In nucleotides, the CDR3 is TGCAGCGTTGTAGCGGCCAACTCCTACGAGCAGTACTTC. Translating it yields CSVVAANSYEQYF.

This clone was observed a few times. The CDR3 DNA reads TGTGCCAGTAGGGACGGGTATGAGCAGTACTTC. This sequence encodes CASRDGYEQYF. This chain connects TRBV19 to TRBJ2-7; D uncertain. CDR1 is LNHDA, CDR2 SQIVND, per germline (reference sequence). V gave up 6 bases and J gave up 7 bases, with 10 bases separating them. The CDR3 runs 11 residues.

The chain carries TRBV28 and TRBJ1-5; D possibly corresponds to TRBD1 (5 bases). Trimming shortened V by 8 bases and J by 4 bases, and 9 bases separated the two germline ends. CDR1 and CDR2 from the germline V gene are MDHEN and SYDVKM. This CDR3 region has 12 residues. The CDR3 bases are TGTGCCAGCTGGGGCAGAAATCAGCCCCAGCATTTT. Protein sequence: CASWGRNQPQHF.

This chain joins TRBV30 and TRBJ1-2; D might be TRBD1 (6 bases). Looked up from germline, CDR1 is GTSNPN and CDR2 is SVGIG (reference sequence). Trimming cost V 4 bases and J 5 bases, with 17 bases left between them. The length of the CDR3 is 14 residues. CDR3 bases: TGTGCCTGGACCCCTGCGGGGGGCAGGTATGGCTACACCTTC. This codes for CAWTPAGGRYGYTF.

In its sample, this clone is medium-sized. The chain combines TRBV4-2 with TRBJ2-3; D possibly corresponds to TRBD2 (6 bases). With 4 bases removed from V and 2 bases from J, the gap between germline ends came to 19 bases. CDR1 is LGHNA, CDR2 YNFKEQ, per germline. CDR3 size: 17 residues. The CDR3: CASSPKRRTTYTDTQYF. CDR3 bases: TGTGCCAGCAGCCCTAAGCGCCGGACTACCTACACAGATACGCAGTATTTT.

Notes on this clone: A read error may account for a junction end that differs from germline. The CDR3 protein is CAWSRGVTSDEQYF. The CDR3 DNA sequence: TGTGCCTGGTCCCGGGGGGTAACCTCCGACGAGCAGTACTTC. The chain is built from TRBV30 and TRBJ2-7; TRBD2 agrees at 7 bases. CDR3 length: 14 amino acids. CDR1 and CDR2 from the germline V gene are GTSNPN and SVGIG (reference sequence).

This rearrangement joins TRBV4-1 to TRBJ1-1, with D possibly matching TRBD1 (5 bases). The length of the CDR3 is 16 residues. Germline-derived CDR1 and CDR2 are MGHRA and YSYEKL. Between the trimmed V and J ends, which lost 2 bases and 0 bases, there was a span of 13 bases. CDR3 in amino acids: CASSQSSGRLNTEAFF. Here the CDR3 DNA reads TGCGCCAGCAGCCAATCATCGGGACGGTTGAACACTGAAGCTTTCTTT.

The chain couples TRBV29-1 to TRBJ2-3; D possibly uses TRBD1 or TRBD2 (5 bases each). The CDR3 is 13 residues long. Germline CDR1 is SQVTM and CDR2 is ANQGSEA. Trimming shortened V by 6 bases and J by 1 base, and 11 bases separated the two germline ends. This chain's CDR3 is CSVTGDRTDTQYF. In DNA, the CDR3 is TGCAGCGTCACCGGGGACCGCACAGATACGCAGTATTTT.

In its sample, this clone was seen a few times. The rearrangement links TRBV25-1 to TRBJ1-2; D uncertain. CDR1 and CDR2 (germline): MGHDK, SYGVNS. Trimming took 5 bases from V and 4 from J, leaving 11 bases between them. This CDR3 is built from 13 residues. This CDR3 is CASSSLPRYGYTF. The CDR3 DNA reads TGTGCCAGCAGTTCCCTCCCGCGCTATGGCTACACCTTC.

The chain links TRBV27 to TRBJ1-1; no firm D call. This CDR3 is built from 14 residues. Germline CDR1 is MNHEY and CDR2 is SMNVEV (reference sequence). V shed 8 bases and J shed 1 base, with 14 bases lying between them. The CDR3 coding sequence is TGTGCCAGCTCCGATCGGCATCAGAACACTGAAGCTTTCTTT. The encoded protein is CASSDRHQNTEAFF.

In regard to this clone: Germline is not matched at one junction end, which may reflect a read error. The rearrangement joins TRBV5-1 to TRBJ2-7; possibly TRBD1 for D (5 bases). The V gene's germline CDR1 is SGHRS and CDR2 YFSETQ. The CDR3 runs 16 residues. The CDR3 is CASSPDRPASSYEQYF. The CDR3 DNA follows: TGTGCCAGCAGCCCTGACAGACCTGCAAGCTCCTACGAGCAGTACTTC.

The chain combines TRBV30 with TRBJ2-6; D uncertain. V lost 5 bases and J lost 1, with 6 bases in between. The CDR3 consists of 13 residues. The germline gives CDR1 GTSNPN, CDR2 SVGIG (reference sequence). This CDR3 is CAWEESGANVLTF. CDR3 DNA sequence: TGTGCCTGGGAGGAGTCTGGGGCCAACGTCCTGACTTTC.

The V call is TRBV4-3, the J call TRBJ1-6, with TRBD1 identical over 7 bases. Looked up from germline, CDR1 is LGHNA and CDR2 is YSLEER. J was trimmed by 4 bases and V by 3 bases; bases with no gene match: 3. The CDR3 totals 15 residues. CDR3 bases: TGCGCCAGCAGCCAGCCGGGACAGTATAATTCACCCCTCCACTTT. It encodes CASSQPGQYNSPLHF.

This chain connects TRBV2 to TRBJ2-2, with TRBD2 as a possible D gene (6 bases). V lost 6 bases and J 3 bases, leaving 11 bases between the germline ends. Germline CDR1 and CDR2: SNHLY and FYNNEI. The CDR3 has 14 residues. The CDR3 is CASSDGTYTGELFF. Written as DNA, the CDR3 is TGTGCCAGCAGCGACGGGACTTACACCGGGGAGCTGTTTTTT.

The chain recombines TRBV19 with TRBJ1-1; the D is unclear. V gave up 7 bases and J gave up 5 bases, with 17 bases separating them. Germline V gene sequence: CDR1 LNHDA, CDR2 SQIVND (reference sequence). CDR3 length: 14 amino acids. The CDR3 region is CASMAPGLRTEAFF. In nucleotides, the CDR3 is TGTGCCAGTATGGCCCCCGGGTTGAGAACTGAAGCTTTCTTT.

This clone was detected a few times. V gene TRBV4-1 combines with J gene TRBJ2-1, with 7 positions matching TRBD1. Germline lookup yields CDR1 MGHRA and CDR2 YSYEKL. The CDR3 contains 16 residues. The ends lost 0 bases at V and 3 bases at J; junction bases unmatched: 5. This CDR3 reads CASSQDIRDSYNEQFF. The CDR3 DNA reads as TGCGCCAGCAGCCAAGATATCCGGGACAGCTACAATGAGCAGTTCTTC.

CDR3 sequence (DNA): TGTGCCAGTAGTCGGGGGGGCGAAGCTTTCTTT. Encoded protein: CASSRGGEAFF. The chain carries TRBV19 and TRBJ1-1; D is perhaps TRBD1 (6 bases). Per the germline V gene, CDR1 is LNHDA and CDR2 is SQIVND (reference sequence). Trimming took off 5 bases at V and 8 bases at J, with 9 bases between the two ends. The CDR3 has 11 amino acids.

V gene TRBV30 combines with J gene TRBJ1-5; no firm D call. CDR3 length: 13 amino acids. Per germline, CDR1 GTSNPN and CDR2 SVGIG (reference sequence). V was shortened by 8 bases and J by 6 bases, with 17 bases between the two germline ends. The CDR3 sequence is CAALWGLGQPQHF. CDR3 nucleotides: TGTGCCGCTCTCTGGGGATTAGGTCAGCCCCAGCATTTT.

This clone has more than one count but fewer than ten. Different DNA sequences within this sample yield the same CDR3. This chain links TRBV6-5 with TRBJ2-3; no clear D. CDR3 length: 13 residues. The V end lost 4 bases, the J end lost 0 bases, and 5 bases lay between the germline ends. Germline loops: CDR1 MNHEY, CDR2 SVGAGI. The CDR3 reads CASSLQSTDTQYF. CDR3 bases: TGTGCCAGCAGTTTACAGAGCACAGATACGCAGTATTTT.

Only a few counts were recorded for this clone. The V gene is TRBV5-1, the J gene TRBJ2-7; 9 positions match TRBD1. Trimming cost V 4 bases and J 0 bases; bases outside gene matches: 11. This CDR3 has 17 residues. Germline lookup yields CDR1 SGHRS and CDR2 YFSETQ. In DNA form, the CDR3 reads TGCGCCAGCAGCCCGGGGACAGGGAAGTCCTCCTCCTACGAGCAGTACTTC. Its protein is CASSPGTGKSSSYEQYF.

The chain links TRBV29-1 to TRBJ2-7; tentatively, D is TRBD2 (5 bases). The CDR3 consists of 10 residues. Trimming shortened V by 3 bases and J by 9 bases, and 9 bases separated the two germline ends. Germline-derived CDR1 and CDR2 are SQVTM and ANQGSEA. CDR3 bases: TGCAGCGTTGAGGAGGATCGGCAGTACTTC. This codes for CSVEEDRQYF.